The entry that follows covers one T cell receptor (beta chain) sequence. TCRdb reprocessed the 5' RACE reads and stores each CDR3 protein as one record, lacking DNA. This sample's table reports approximately 400,000 distinct CDR3 sequences. The data originate from a study of monozygotic twins with inflammatory bowel disease. The germline V gene has CDR1 MNHNY and CDR2 SVGAGI (reference sequence). The CDR3 runs to 13 residues. Sequencing used blood. The clonotype originates from a human donor with ulcerative colitis or Crohn's disease, or a healthy co-twin of an affected twin (not recorded which). The chain carries TRBV6-6 and TRBJ2-1; with no DNA, the TCRdb D assignment of TRBD1 cannot be verified. This CDR3 is CASSSGQGREQFF.